The 29 T cell receptor beta chains below all came from one sample that was sequenced in a study of T cell clonotyping in hematopoietic cell transplantation. Indicated time point: recipient sample about 28 days before transplant, after cytoreduction. Sequencing was performed with immunoSEQ multiplex PCR; in TCRdb, only in-frame clones are kept and a portion is missing. Of 25,000 to 30,000 clones in the sample, about 93% were seen once. The source was peripheral blood mononuclear cells, collected before stem cell transplant. The receptor source for this set is a man in his forties or fifties with acute myeloid leukemia. Some clones in this sample may be carry-over from other donors' samples.

V is TRBV7-9 and J is TRBJ2-5; TRBD2 is a possible D gene (5 bases). The CDR3 is made up of 14 amino acids. Germline lookup yields CDR1 SEHNR and CDR2 FQNEAQ (reference sequence). V lost 0 bases and J 2 bases, leaving 7 bases between the germline ends. The DNA of the CDR3 is TGTGCCAGCAGCTTAGCGGGAGATCAAGAGACCCAGTACTTC. Translation: CASSLAGDQETQYF.

The chain combines TRBV11-2 with TRBJ1-2; TRBD1 is a possible D gene (6 bases). Germline loops: CDR1 SGHAT, CDR2 FQNNGV. The germline V and J ends were trimmed by 6 bases and 5 bases, with 16 bases remaining between them. The CDR3 consists of 14 residues. CDR3 protein: CASSPGVGSYGYTF. The DNA of the CDR3 is TGTGCCAGCAGTCCAGGGGTTGGCTCTTATGGCTACACCTTC. The full variable domain, in which reference TRBV11-2 and TRBJ1-2 provide the parts outside the CDR3, is EAGVAQSPRYKIIEKRQSVAFWCNPISGHATLYWYQQILGQGPKLLIQFQNNGVVDDSQLPKDRFSAERLKGVDSTLKIQPAKLEDSAVYLCASSPGVGSYGYTFGSGTRLTVV.

V usage is TRBV7-9 and J usage is TRBJ1-5, with D perhaps TRBD1 (6 bases). With 11 bases removed from V and 0 bases from J, the gap between germline ends came to 8 bases. In germline, CDR1 is SEHNR, CDR2 FQNEAQ (reference sequence). The CDR3 has 12 amino acids. The CDR3 loop is CASGDSNQPQHF. CDR3 coding DNA: TGTGCCTCAGGGGATAGCAATCAGCCCCAGCATTTT.

This clone is a singleton in its sample. The chain is built from TRBV28 and TRBJ2-7; D possibly corresponds to TRBD1 (6 bases). Germline lookup yields CDR1 MDHEN and CDR2 SYDVKM. The CDR3 sequence is 14 residues long. Trimming left V 5 bases short and J 4 bases short, with 15 bases between. The CDR3 region has the DNA TGTGCCAGCAGTATGACCAGGGGACGGTACGAGCAGTACTTC. Its translation is CASSMTRGRYEQYF.

The table lists this clone with a count of one. The chain links TRBV6-6 to TRBJ2-4, with 9 bases matching TRBD2. Trimming took 6 bases from V and 16 from J; bases not matched to a gene: 13. The CDR3 runs to 13 residues. Germline-derived CDR1 and CDR2 are MNHNY and SVGAGI (reference sequence). CDR3 nucleotide sequence: TGTGCCAGCAGCGGAAGACTAGCGGATCATAAATACTTC. It codes for CASSGRLADHKYF.

J is TRBJ1-1 and V is TRBV21-1; TRBD1, the table's D call, was not compared with the DNA. TRBV21-1 has pseudogene status. CDR3 length: 13 residues. The CDR3 sequence: CASSRDKITEAFF. CDR3 in DNA: TGTGCCAGCAGCCGGGACAAGATCACTGAAGCTTTCTTT.

V usage is TRBV7-8 and J usage is TRBJ2-2; D not resolved. This CDR3 has 14 residues. CDR1 is SGHVS and CDR2 is FQNEAQ in the germline V gene. V lost 0 bases to trimming and J lost 5 bases, with 7 bases between them. Here the CDR3 DNA reads TGTGCCAGCAGCTTAGCGTACGGAACCGGGGAGCTGTTTTTT. Residues: CASSLAYGTGELFF.

V and J are TRBV7-3 and TRBJ2-2; 14 nucleotides align to TRBD2. The CDR3 extends over 18 amino acids. The germline V gene has CDR1 SGHTA and CDR2 FQGTGA. The V gene end was trimmed by 6 bases and the J gene end by 1 base; junction bases not matched to a gene: 7. The CDR3 sequence: CASSYGLAGGLNTGELFF. The DNA of the CDR3 is TGTGCCAGCAGTTATGGACTAGCGGGGGGACTGAACACCGGGGAGCTGTTTTTT.

V is TRBV18 and J is TRBJ1-1, with D hard to call. The CDR3 sequence is 13 residues long. V was cut by 2 bases and J by 3 bases, with 7 bases left in between. Germline V lookup: CDR1 KGHSH, CDR2 LQKENI. The CDR3 sequence: CASSPGPHTEAFF. CDR3 nucleotide sequence: TGTGCCAGCTCACCAGGTCCGCACACTGAAGCTTTCTTT.

In its sample, this clone was seen a few times. CDR3 bases: TGCGCCAGCAGCCCTGCAAGGCCCGGGGTGGAAAAACTGTTTTTT. Protein sequence: CASSPARPGVEKLFF. The chain employs TRBV4-1 and TRBJ1-4; D gene uncertain. V shed 4 bases and J shed 8 bases, with 17 bases lying between them. Germline CDR1 MGHRA, CDR2 YSYEKL. CDR3 length: 15 amino acids.

This chain joins TRBV9 and TRBJ1-3; tentatively, D is TRBD1 (5 bases). The CDR3 sequence is 16 residues long. The ends were cut back, 4 bases at V and 2 bases at J, with 16 bases in the middle. Germline-derived CDR1 and CDR2 are SGDLS and YYNGEE. For the CDR3, the DNA is TGTGCCAGCAGCCCTAGTGGGGGATTCACTGGAAACACCATATATTTT. It is translated as CASSPSGGFTGNTIYF.

This clone appeared a single time. The chain recombines TRBV11-2 with TRBJ2-2, with 8 bases lining up with TRBD2. The junction had 6 bases not matched to a gene; V was cut back by 8 bases and J by 1 base. This CDR3 contains 15 residues. Germline values: CDR1 SGHAT, CDR2 FQNNGV. The CDR3 sequence: CASLRAGGNTGELFF. The CDR3 coding sequence is TGTGCCAGCCTTCGGGCGGGAGGGAACACCGGGGAGCTGTTTTTT. Full variable domain (outside the CDR3, taken from reference TRBV11-2 and TRBJ2-2): EAGVAQSPRYKIIEKRQSVAFWCNPISGHATLYWYQQILGQGPKLLIQFQNNGVVDDSQLPKDRFSAERLKGVDSTLKIQPAKLEDSAVYLCASLRAGGNTGELFFGEGSRLTVL.

The gene calls are TRBV15 and TRBJ2-5, with TRBD1 as a possible D gene (5 bases). Trimming left V 1 base short and J 0 bases short, with 12 bases between. In germline, CDR1 is LNHNV, CDR2 YYDKDF (reference sequence). This CDR3 is 16 amino acids long. The CDR3 DNA reads as TGTGCCACCAGCAGAGGGGGCAGGGTGGACCAAGAGACCCAGTACTTC. Translating it yields CATSRGGRVDQETQYF.

This clone came up a few times. The chain recombines TRBV2 with TRBJ2-7; 9 positions match TRBD2. The CDR3 length is 14 residues. V shed 7 bases, J shed 5 bases, and the junction held 9 bases outside the gene matches. Germline CDR1 and CDR2: SNHLY and FYNNEI. CDR3 nucleotide sequence: TGTGCCAGCAATATAGCGGGAGCCCTCCACGAGCAGTACTTC. Encoded protein: CASNIAGALHEQYF.

The V gene is TRBV9, the J gene TRBJ2-2, with D unclear. Germline V lookup: CDR1 SGDLS, CDR2 YYNGEE. The CDR3 has 15 residues. Trimming removed 3 bases at V and 1 base at J, with 10 bases between. Here the CDR3 reads CASSGYTRNTGELFF. The CDR3 nucleotides read TGTGCCAGCAGCGGTTACACCCGGAACACCGGGGAGCTGTTTTTT.

The V gene is TRBV28, the J gene TRBJ1-2, with a possible D match to TRBD1 (6 bases). V lost 4 bases, J lost 3 bases, and 15 bases lay in between. Per germline, CDR1 MDHEN and CDR2 SYDVKM. The CDR3 totals 15 residues. In DNA, the CDR3 is TGTGCCAGCAGTTCCGAAGGGGGAGGCTACTATGGCTACACCTTC. This sequence encodes CASSSEGGGYYGYTF.

The V gene is TRBV7-6, the J gene TRBJ2-5; no firm D call. Trimming left V 4 bases short and J 2 bases short, with 8 bases between. This CDR3 region has 13 residues. The germline gives CDR1 SGHVS, CDR2 FNYEAQ. In DNA, the CDR3 is TGTGCCAGCAGCTCGGGCCAGCAAGAGACCCAGTACTTC. Translating gives CASSSGQQETQYF.

The chain combines TRBV9 with TRBJ2-1; D remains ambiguous. This CDR3 region has 14 residues. V lost 0 bases, J lost 5 bases, and 9 bases lay in between. Germline loops: CDR1 SGDLS, CDR2 YYNGEE. This CDR3 is CASSVDNSHNEQFF. CDR3 nucleotide sequence: TGTGCCAGCAGCGTAGATAACAGCCACAATGAGCAGTTCTTC.

This sequence joins TRBV7-9 and TRBJ1-4; TRBD1 is a possible D gene (5 bases). This CDR3 contains 14 residues. V was trimmed by 3 bases and J by 5 bases, leaving 10 bases between them. Germline V CDR1 and CDR2: SEHNR, FQNEAQ (reference sequence). The chain's CDR3 is CASSLGRENEKLFF. The CDR3 bases are TGTGCCAGCAGCTTGGGACGGGAGAATGAAAAACTGTTTTTT. The full variable domain, completed using reference TRBV7-9 and TRBJ1-4, is DTGVSQNPRHKITKRGQNVTFRCDPISEHNRLYWYRQTLGQGPEFLTYFQNEAQLEKSRLLSDRFSAERPKGSFSTLEIQRTEQGDSAMYLCASSLGRENEKLFFGSGTQLSVL.

This clone appeared a few times. The CDR3 protein is CASSLLRVLAKNIQYF. As DNA, the CDR3 is TGTGCCAGCAGCTTACTCCGCGTACTAGCCAAAAACATTCAGTACTTC. This rearrangement joins TRBV11-3 to TRBJ2-4, with unresolved D. From germline, CDR1 is SGHNT and CDR2 YENEEA. The CDR3 is 16 residues long. Between the trimmed V and J ends, which lost 2 bases and 0 bases, there was a span of 11 bases.

This rearrangement joins TRBV19 to TRBJ2-5; 12 bases fit TRBD2. The germline V gene has CDR1 LNHDA and CDR2 SQIVND (reference sequence). The trim removed 4 bases at V and 4 bases at J, leaving 4 bases unmatched. This CDR3 spans 15 amino acids. The CDR3 sequence: CASSTSGGAGETQYF. For the CDR3, the DNA is TGTGCCAGTAGTACTAGCGGGGGGGCCGGAGAGACCCAGTACTTC. Using reference TRBV19 and TRBJ2-5 for the parts outside the CDR3, the full variable domain is DGGITQSPKYLFRKEGQNVTLSCEQNLNHDAMYWYRQDPGQGLRLIYYSQIVNDFQKGDIAEGYSVSREKKESFPLTVTSAQKNPTAFYLCASSTSGGAGETQYFGPGTRLLVL.

The chain employs TRBV6-1 and TRBJ2-7; D is ambiguous. This CDR3 is built from 15 residues. V was shortened by 1 base and J by 0 bases, with 10 bases between the two germline ends. Germline CDR1 is MNHNS and CDR2 is SASEGT. CDR3 coding DNA: TGTGCCAGCAGTGAAGACCCCCATCCCTCCTACGAGCAGTACTTC. Its translation: CASSEDPHPSYEQYF.

This chain links TRBV4-3 with TRBJ1-2, with unresolved D. This CDR3 has 15 amino acids. Germline loops: CDR1 LGHNA, CDR2 YSLEER. V lost 2 bases to trimming and J lost 8 bases, with 18 bases between them. In nucleotides, the CDR3 is TGCGCCAGCAGCCAAAATGACCCTCCGATTAGGGGCTACACCTTC. This gives the protein CASSQNDPPIRGYTF.

V is TRBV28 and J is TRBJ2-7; D might be TRBD2 (6 bases). Germline CDR1 reads MDHEN; CDR2 reads SYDVKM. The CDR3 is 17 amino acids. Trimming stripped 5 bases from V and 1 base from J, with 21 bases between. The DNA for the CDR3 is TGTGCCAGCAGTCACCCGTCGAAGCGTAGCGGTTCCTACGAGCAGTACTTC. It yields the protein CASSHPSKRSGSYEQYF.

The V call is TRBV4-3, the J call TRBJ1-2; 7 nucleotides line up with TRBD1. The V gene end was trimmed by 1 base and the J gene end by 8 bases; junction bases not matched to a gene: 4. There are 13 residues in the CDR3. Germline CDR1 and CDR2: LGHNA and YSLEER. The CDR3 reads CASSQVTGRGYTF. The CDR3 DNA reads as TGCGCCAGCAGCCAAGTGACAGGGAGAGGCTACACCTTC.

The chain employs TRBV9 and TRBJ2-5, with TRBD2 identical over 14 bases. The V and J ends lost 2 bases and 1 base, in that order; junction bases with no gene match: 1. The CDR3 spans 16 residues. Per the germline V gene, CDR1 is SGDLS and CDR2 is YYNGEE. CDR3 nucleotides: TGTGCCAGCAGCGTGGGGACTAGCGGGGGCCAAGAGACCCAGTACTTC. Translating gives CASSVGTSGGQETQYF.

V usage is TRBV18 and J usage is TRBJ1-5; tentative D call: TRBD1 (5 bases). Germline V gene sequence: CDR1 KGHSH, CDR2 LQKENI. Deletions cut 5 bases from V and 8 bases from J, with 16 bases between. The CDR3 loop spans 14 amino acids. In nucleotides, the CDR3 is TGTGCCAGCTCAAGGTCAGGGCCTCCGGAGCCCCAGCATTTT. Amino acids: CASSRSGPPEPQHF.

The CDR3 loop reads CASSQDKAAYYGYTF. In DNA form, the CDR3 reads TGTGCCAGCAGCCAAGATAAGGCAGCCTATTATGGCTACACCTTC. The chain is built from TRBV4-2 and TRBJ1-2, with D uncertain. From germline, CDR1 is LGHNA and CDR2 YNFKEQ. This CDR3 is 15 amino acids long. Trimming pared 0 bases from V and 5 bases from J, leaving 13 bases between.

For the CDR3, the DNA is TGTGCCAGCAGCTTAAGCAACCAGGGGGGAAACACCATATATTTT. Protein product: CASSLSNQGGNTIYF. The chain links TRBV7-9 to TRBJ1-3, with D maybe TRBD1 (6 bases). This CDR3 has 15 residues. The ends were cut back, 2 bases at V and 4 bases at J, with 12 bases in the middle. Germline V gene data show CDR1 as SEHNR and CDR2 as FQNEAQ (reference sequence).